This T cell receptor beta chain was documented in a study of CD8 T cells in ankylosing spondylitis. Study-wide results and caveats: In ankylosing spondylitis patients, matched synovial fluid reportedly showed significant enrichment of disease-linked clones. Made up of eight or nine highly homologous variants, a TCR beta motif appeared characteristic of ankylosing spondylitis blood. Reports of some motif variants in reactive arthritis synovial fluid and blood predate this one.

V lost 9 bases, J lost 0 bases, and 4 bases stayed unmatched. The CDR3 runs to 14 residues. The germline gives CDR1 SEHNR, CDR2 FQNEAQ (reference sequence). This clonotype was detected many times. What it binds is not known. Using quantitative 5'-RACE with molecular barcodes, the authors made TCR beta libraries. A single record per CDR3 protein comes from TCRdb applying MiXCR to the 5' RACE reads. The sample has some 120,000 distinct CDR3 sequences, about an eighth seen once. The sample consisted of blood, either unsorted or a sorted T cell fraction (not recorded which). The sequence derives from a female donor with ankylosing spondylitis or in good health (not recorded which). The chain combines TRBV7-9 with TRBJ2-1; TRBD1 agrees at 8 bases. The CDR3 bases are TGTGCCAGTCACACAGGGGGCTCCTACAATGAGCAGTTCTTC. Translated, it gives CASHTGGSYNEQFF.